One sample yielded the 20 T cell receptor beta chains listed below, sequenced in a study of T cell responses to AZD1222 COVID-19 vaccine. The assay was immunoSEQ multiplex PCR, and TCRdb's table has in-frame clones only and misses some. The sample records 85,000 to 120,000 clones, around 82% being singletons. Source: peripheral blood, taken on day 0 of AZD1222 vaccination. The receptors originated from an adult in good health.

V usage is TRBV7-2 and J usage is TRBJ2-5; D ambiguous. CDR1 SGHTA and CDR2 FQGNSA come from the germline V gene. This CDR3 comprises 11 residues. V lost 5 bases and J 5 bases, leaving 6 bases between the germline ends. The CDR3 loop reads CASSDSETQYF. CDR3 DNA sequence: TGTGCCAGCAGCGACTCGGAGACCCAGTACTTC. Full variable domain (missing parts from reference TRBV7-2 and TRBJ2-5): GAGVSQSPSNKVTEKGKDVELRCDPISGHTALYWYRQSLGQGLEFLIYFQGNSAPDKSGLPSDRFSAERTGGSVSTLTIQRTQQEDSAVYLCASSDSETQYFGPGTRLLVL.

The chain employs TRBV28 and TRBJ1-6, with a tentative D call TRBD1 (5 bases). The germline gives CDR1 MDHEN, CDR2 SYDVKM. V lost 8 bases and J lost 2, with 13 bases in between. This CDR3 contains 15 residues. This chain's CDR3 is CASSSGAAYNSPLHF. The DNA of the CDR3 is TGTGCCAGCTCTAGTGGGGCAGCCTATAATTCACCCCTCCACTTT.

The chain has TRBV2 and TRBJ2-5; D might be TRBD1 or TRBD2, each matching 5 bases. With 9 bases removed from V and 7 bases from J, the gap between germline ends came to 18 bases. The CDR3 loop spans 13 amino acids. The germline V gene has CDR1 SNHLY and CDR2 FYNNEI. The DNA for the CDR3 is TGTGCCAGGAACTCCGGACGGGACGGGACCCAGTACTTC. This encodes CARNSGRDGTQYF.

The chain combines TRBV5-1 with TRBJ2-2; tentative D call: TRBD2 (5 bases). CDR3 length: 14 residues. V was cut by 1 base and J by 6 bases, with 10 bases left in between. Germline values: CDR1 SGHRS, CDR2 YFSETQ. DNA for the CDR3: TGCGCCAGCAGCTTGCCCCCCGGGGCCGGGGAGCTGTTTTTT. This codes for CASSLPPGAGELFF.

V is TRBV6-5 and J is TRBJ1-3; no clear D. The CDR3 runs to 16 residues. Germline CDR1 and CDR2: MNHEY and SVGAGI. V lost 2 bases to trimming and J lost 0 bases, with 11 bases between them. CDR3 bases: TGTGCCAGCAGTTACGCCGGCTTGAGCTCTGGAAACACCATATATTTT. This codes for CASSYAGLSSGNTIYF.

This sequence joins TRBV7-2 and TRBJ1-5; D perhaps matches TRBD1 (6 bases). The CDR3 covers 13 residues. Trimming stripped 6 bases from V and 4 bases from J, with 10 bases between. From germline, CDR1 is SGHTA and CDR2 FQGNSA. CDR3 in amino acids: CASRDSPNQPQHF. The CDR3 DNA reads TGTGCCAGCAGGGACAGCCCTAATCAGCCCCAGCATTTT.

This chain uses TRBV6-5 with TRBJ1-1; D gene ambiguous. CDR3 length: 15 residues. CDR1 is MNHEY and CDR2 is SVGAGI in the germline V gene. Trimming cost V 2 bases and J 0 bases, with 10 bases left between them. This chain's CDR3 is CASSYGQPMNTEAFF. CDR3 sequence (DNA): TGTGCCAGCAGTTACGGCCAGCCCATGAACACTGAAGCTTTCTTT.

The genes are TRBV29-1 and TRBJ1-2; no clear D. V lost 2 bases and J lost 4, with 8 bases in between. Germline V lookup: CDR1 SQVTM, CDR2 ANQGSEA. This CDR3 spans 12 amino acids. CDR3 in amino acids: CSVENAGYGYTF. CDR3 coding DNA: TGCAGCGTTGAAAATGCCGGCTATGGCTACACCTTC.

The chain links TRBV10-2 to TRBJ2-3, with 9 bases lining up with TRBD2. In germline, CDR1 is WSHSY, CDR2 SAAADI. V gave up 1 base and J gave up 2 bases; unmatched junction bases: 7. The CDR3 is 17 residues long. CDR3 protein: CASSEFYSGGDTDTQYF. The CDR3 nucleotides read TGCGCCAGCAGTGAGTTTTATAGCGGGGGTGACACAGATACGCAGTATTTT.

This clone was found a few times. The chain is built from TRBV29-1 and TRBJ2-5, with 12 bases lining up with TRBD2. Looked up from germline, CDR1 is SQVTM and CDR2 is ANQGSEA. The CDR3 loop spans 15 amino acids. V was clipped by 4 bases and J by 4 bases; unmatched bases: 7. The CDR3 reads CSVGASGGAGETQYF. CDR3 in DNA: TGCAGCGTTGGTGCTAGCGGGGGGGCAGGAGAGACCCAGTACTTC.

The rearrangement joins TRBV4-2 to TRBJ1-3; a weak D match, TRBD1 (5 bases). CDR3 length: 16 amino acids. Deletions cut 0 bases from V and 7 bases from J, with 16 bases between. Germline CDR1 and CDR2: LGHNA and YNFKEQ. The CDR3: CASSQDSGTARNTIYF. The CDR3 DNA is TGTGCCAGCAGCCAAGATTCCGGGACCGCACGGAACACCATATATTTT.

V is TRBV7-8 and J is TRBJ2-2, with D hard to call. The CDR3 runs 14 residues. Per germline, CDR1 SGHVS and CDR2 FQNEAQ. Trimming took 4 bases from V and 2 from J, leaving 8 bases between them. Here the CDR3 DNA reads TGTGCCAGCAGCTCGCTCATTAACACCGGGGAGCTGTTTTTT. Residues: CASSSLINTGELFF.

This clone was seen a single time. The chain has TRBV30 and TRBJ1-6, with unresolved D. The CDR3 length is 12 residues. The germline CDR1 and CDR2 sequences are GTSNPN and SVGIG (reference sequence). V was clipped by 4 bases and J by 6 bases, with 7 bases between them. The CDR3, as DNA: TGTGCCTGGACCAGAGCTAATTCACCCCTCCACTTT. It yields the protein CAWTRANSPLHF.

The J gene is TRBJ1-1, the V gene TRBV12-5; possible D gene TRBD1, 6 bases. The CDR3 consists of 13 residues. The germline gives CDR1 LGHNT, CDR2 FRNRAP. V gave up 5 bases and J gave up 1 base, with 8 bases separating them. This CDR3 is CASGPDRNTEAFF. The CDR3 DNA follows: TGTGCTAGTGGTCCGGACAGGAACACTGAAGCTTTCTTT.

The CDR3 is CASSLEGTNSGNTIYF. CDR3 sequence (DNA): TGTGCCAGCAGCTTAGAAGGGACCAACTCTGGAAACACCATATATTTT. V gene TRBV11-3 combines with J gene TRBJ1-3; TRBD1 might be the D (5 bases). Germline lookup yields CDR1 SGHNT and CDR2 YENEEA. Deletions cut 0 bases from V and 0 bases from J, with 9 bases between. This CDR3 region has 16 residues. Full variable domain (outside the CDR3, taken from reference TRBV11-3 and TRBJ1-3): EAGVVQSPRYKIIEKKQPVAFWCNPISGHNTLYWYLQNLGQGPELLIRYENEEAVDDSQLPKDRFSAERLKGVDSTLKIQPAELGDSAVYLCASSLEGTNSGNTIYFGEGSWLTVV.

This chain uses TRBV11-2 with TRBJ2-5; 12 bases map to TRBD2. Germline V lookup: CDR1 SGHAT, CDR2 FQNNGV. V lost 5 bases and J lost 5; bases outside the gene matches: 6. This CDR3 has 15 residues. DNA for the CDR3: TGTGCCAGCAGCACAACTAGCGGGAGGACGGAGACCCAGTACTTC. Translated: CASSTTSGRTETQYF.

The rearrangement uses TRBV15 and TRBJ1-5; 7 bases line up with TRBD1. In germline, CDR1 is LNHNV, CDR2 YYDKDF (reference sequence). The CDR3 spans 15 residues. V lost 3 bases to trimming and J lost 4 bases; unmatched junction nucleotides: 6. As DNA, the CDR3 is TGTGCCACCAGCAGGGGAGGGACAGTAAATCAGCCCCAGCATTTT. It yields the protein CATSRGGTVNQPQHF.

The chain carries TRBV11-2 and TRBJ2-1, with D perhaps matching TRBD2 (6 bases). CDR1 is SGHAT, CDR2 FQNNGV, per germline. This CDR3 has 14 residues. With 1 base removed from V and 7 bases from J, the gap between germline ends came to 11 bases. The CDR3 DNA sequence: TGTGCCAGCAGCTTAGTCCGGGCGGGAAATGAGCAGTTCTTC. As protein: CASSLVRAGNEQFF.

CDR3 in DNA: TGTGCCAGCAGCCAAACTTCTAGCGGAACAGATACGCAGTATTTT. Its protein product is CASSQTSSGTDTQYF. The chain carries TRBV3-1 (or the pseudogene TRBV3-2) and TRBJ2-3; 7 bases match TRBD2. The CDR3 totals 15 residues. Germline values: CDR1 LGHDT, CDR2 YNNKEL (reference sequence). V lost 2 bases and J lost 3; bases outside the gene matches: 5.

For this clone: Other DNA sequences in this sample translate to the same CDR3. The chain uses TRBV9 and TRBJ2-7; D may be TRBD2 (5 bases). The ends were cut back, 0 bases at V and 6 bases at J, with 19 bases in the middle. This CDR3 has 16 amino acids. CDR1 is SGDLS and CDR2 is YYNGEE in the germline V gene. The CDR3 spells CASSVEGDSLYGEQYF. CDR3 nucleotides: TGTGCCAGCAGCGTAGAGGGAGATAGCCTTTACGGCGAGCAGTACTTC.